This paragraph reports one T cell receptor beta chain. The sample belongs to a study of blood T cell repertoires in COVID-19. About the research overall: COVID-19 samples from acute and convalescent phases originated in the United States, Italy and Spain.

Sequencing was performed with immunoSEQ multiplex PCR; in TCRdb, only in-frame clones are kept and a portion is missing. The table includes approximately 94,000 clones, 70% to 90% detected once. Trimming took 2 bases from V and 9 from J; bases not matched to a gene: 10. The CDR3 consists of 15 residues. CDR1 and CDR2 from the germline V gene are GTSNPN and SVGIG (reference sequence). V usage is TRBV30 and J usage is TRBJ2-1; 10 positions agree with TRBD2. The sample consisted of peripheral blood. The sequence was obtained from a woman between 70 and 85 years old with acute or convalescent COVID-19. CDR3 sequence: CAWSFGLAGVGEQFF. For the CDR3, the DNA is TGTGCCTGGAGTTTCGGGCTAGCGGGAGTGGGTGAGCAGTTCTTC.